This T cell receptor (beta chain) is drawn from a study of blood T cell repertoires in COVID-19. Study-wide context: Samples taken during acute and convalescent COVID-19 were collected in the United States, Italy and Spain. In each case, the material was cDNA or gDNA derived from T cells, B-cell-depleted T cells, or PBMCs.

The CDR3 has 15 amino acids. CDR1 and CDR2 (germline): SGHTA, FQGNSA. V was cut by 0 bases and J by 2 bases, with 10 bases left in between. As processed by the authors: Cell counts per sample came from amplifying reference gene primers. The protocol was immunoSEQ multiplex PCR, while the TCRdb copy is restricted to in-frame clones and leaves out a portion. That table gives V, J and clone size, and the DNA gave D and trimming. The table includes about 250,000 clones, around 80% detected once. The chain has TRBV7-2 and TRBJ1-1, with a possible D match to TRBD1 (5 bases). The sample taken for sequencing was peripheral blood. This clonotype was obtained from a man aged 40-49 years with active or convalescent COVID-19. CDR3 sequence reads: CASSLAQGGNTEAFF. Written as DNA, the CDR3 is TGTGCCAGCAGCTTAGCGCAGGGCGGCAACACTGAAGCTTTCTTT. The variable domain in full, with the rest retrieved from reference TRBV7-2 and TRBJ1-1, is GAGVSQSPSNKVTEKGKDVELRCDPISGHTALYWYRQSLGQGLEFLIYFQGNSAPDKSGLPSDRFSAERTGGSVSTLTIQRTQQEDSAVYLCASSLAQGGNTEAFFGQGTRLTVV.